This TCR beta chain was profiled in a study of PD-1 blockade in mismatch repair-deficient tumors. The CDR3 totals 16 residues. Germline V gives CDR1 SGHAT, CDR2 FQDESV (reference sequence). Unmatched junction bases numbered 9, after V lost 4 bases and J lost 7 bases. Sequencing used immunoSEQ multiplex PCR; TCRdb keeps in-frame clones, though not all of them. The sample consists of around 100,000 clones, about 80% of them appearing once. Sequenced here: peripheral blood, sampled approximately 64 weeks after starting pembrolizumab. V gene TRBV11-1 combines with J gene TRBJ2-3, with TRBD1 matching 12 bases. This sequence originates from an adult with mismatch repair-deficient cancer. The CDR3 DNA is TGTGCCAGCAGCTCGGGACAGGGGGCGTCGGGGAATACGCAGTATTTT. Translation gives CASSSGQGASGNTQYF. The complete variable domain, with remaining parts taken from reference TRBV11-1 and TRBJ2-3, reads EAEVAQSPRYKITEKSQAVAFWCDPISGHATLYWYRQILGQGPELLVQFQDESVVDDSQLPKDRFSAERLKGVDSTLKIQPAELGDSAMYLCASSSGQGASGNTQYFGPGTRLTVL.